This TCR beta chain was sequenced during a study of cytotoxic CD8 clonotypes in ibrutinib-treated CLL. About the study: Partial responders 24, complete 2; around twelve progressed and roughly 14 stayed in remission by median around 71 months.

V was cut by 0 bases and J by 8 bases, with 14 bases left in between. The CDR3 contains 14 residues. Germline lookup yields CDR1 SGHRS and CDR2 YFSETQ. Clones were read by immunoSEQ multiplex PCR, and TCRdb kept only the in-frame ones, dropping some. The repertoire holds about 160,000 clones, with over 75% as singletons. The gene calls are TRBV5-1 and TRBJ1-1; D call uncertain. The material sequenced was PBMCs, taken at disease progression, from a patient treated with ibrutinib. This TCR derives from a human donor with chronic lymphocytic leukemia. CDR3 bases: TGCGCCAGCAGCTTGGCCGCCGGACGGTTCGAAGCTTTCTTT. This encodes CASSLAAGRFEAFF.